Presented here are 5 T cell receptor beta chains from one specimen sequenced in a study of response to subunit inactivated influenza vaccine (dated by TCRdb to 2016 to 2018). Library prep was done by RT-PCR. Reads for this sample came from an Illumina HiSeq 2500. TCRdb applied fastp at Q25 and MiXCR to the public reads, then kept only in-frame beta chains. Identical CDR3 protein sequences are pooled into one entry, listed with their most common genes and DNA. The sample contains 650,000 to 800,000 distinct CDR3 sequences, about 15% of them found a single time. The ten largest clones capture 6.5% to 8.5% of the sample. This sample comprised PBMCs from blood, obtained approximately 15 days before vaccination. The receptors were gathered from a man aged 45-65 years who received an inactivated influenza vaccine. Donor details come from another sample of the same person, matched by shared clones.

The chain has TRBV28 and TRBJ1-2; D is unclear. V was clipped by 5 bases and J by 2 bases, with 18 bases between them. The CDR3 runs to 16 residues. CDR1 MDHEN and CDR2 SYDVKM come from the germline V gene. CDR3 in amino acids: CASSPLSRTPNYGYTF. CDR3 bases: TGTGCCAGCAGTCCCCTTAGTAGAACACCGAACTATGGCTACACCTTC.

This clonotype was counted between two and nine times. The chain joins TRBV5-1 to TRBJ2-1, with D uncertain. Trimming cost V 0 bases and J 4 bases, with 8 bases left between them. The V gene's germline CDR1 is SGHRS and CDR2 YFSETQ. The CDR3 is 14 amino acids. CDR3 coding DNA: TGCGCCAGCAGCTTGGGGGCCTTTTACAATGAGCAGTTCTTC. It encodes CASSLGAFYNEQFF.

There are many counts of this clonotype. For the CDR3, the DNA is TGTGCCAGCAGTGAACAGCTTTCGAACACCGGGGAGCTGTTTTTT. It is translated as CASSEQLSNTGELFF. The genes are TRBV2 and TRBJ2-2; D is uncertain. Trimming cost V 2 bases and J 0 bases, with 7 bases left between them. The CDR3 has 15 residues. The V gene's germline CDR1 is SNHLY and CDR2 FYNNEI.

Of note for this clonotype: With a much larger clone just one base away, this may be a read error. The CDR3 region is CAINPTGGHSYNEQFF. The CDR3 region has the DNA TGTGCCATCAACCCAACAGGGGGCCACTCCTACAATGAGCAGTTCTTC. This sequence joins TRBV10-3 and TRBJ2-1; 9 bases are a match to TRBD1. CDR1 ENHRY and CDR2 SYGVKD come from the germline V gene. CDR3 size: 16 residues. V lost 7 bases to trimming and J lost 0 bases; unmatched junction nucleotides: 7.

This chain links TRBV20-1 with TRBJ2-1, with 12 bases lining up with TRBD2. Germline CDR1 is DFQATT and CDR2 is SNEGSKA (reference sequence). The CDR3 sequence is 14 residues long. V was clipped by 6 bases and J by 8 bases; unmatched bases: 8. CDR3 in amino acids: CSATTSGRSDEQFF. The CDR3 DNA reads TGCAGTGCCACGACTAGCGGGAGAAGCGATGAGCAGTTCTTC.